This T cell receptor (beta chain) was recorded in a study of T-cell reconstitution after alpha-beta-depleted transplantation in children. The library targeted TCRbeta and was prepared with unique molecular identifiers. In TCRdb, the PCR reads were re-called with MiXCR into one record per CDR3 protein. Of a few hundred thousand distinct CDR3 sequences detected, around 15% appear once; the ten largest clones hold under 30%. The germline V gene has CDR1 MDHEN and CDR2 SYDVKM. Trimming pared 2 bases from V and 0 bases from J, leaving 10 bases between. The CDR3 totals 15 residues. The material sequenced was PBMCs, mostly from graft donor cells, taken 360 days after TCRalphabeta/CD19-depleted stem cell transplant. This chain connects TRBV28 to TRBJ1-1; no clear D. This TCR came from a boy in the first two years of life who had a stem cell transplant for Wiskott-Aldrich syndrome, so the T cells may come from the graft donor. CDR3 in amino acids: CASSLRGRVNTEAFF. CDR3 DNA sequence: TGTGCCAGCAGTTTACGGGGAAGGGTGAACACTGAAGCTTTCTTT.